These 28 T cell receptor beta chains came from one sample sequenced in a study of blood T cell repertoires in COVID-19. Only in-frame clones appear in the TCRdb table, and some are missing; sequencing was by immunoSEQ multiplex PCR. Here the sample spans 250,000 to 350,000 clones, approximately 86% being singletons. Sequences were obtained from peripheral blood. The source of these receptors is a woman between 45 and 60 years old with active or convalescent COVID-19.

The rearrangement uses TRBV12-3 or TRBV12-4 and TRBJ2-5, with D unresolved. The V end lost 5 bases, the J end lost 3 bases, and 10 bases lay between the germline ends. The CDR3 is made up of 13 amino acids. The CDR3 is CASSPRVEETQYF. CDR3 sequence (DNA): TGTGCCAGCAGTCCAAGAGTGGAAGAGACCCAGTACTTC.

The chain employs TRBV5-1 and TRBJ2-7, with unresolved D. This CDR3 has 13 amino acids. Trimming left V 1 base short and J 3 bases short, with 8 bases between. Germline CDR1 is SGHRS and CDR2 is YFSETQ. The CDR3 bases are TGCGCCAGCAGCTTGCTCCTAAACTACGAGCAGTACTTC. Its protein is CASSLLLNYEQYF.

The chain joins TRBV6-5 to TRBJ1-6; the match to TRBD1 covers 8 bases. Germline lookup yields CDR1 MNHEY and CDR2 SVGAGI. The CDR3 is made up of 14 amino acids. Trimming removed 6 bases from V and 8 bases from J; junction bases left unmatched: 6. The CDR3 region has the DNA TGTGCCAGCAGCCGGGACAGGCCATATTCACCCCTCCACTTT. It translates to CASSRDRPYSPLHF.

This clone was counted a single time. The V gene is TRBV7-9, the J gene TRBJ1-1; TRBD1 might be the D (5 bases). This CDR3 has 12 residues. CDR1 SEHNR and CDR2 FQNEAQ come from the germline V gene (reference sequence). The V gene lost 8 bases and the J gene lost 1 base, with 8 bases spanning the gap. The CDR3 protein is CASRGQNTEAFF. The CDR3 DNA reads TGTGCCAGCCGAGGACAGAACACTGAAGCTTTCTTT.

A single count supports this clone. The chain uses TRBV6-1 and TRBJ2-7, with 7 bases that match TRBD1. The V gene end was trimmed by 1 base and the J gene end by 2 bases; junction bases not matched to a gene: 11. Per germline, CDR1 MNHNS and CDR2 SASEGT. This CDR3 region has 17 residues. The CDR3 DNA reads as TGTGCCAGCAGTGAAGGGGCAGGGGGTGAAAGTGCCTACGAGCAGTACTTC. Translation: CASSEGAGGESAYEQYF.

The chain carries TRBV5-1 and TRBJ2-3; 8 bases map to TRBD2. CDR1 and CDR2 (germline): SGHRS, YFSETQ. The CDR3 has 15 residues. Trimming took 1 base from V and 4 from J; bases not matched to a gene: 5. The CDR3 spells CASSLNQREPDTQYF. The CDR3 region has the DNA TGCGCCAGCAGCTTGAACCAGCGGGAGCCAGATACGCAGTATTTT.

The CDR3 DNA reads as TGTGCCACCAGTGCCACAACTGGAAACACCATATATTTT. This encodes CATSATTGNTIYF. The chain links TRBV24-1 to TRBJ1-3; D remains ambiguous. Trimming took off 5 bases at V and 2 bases at J, with 6 bases between the two ends. In germline, CDR1 is KGHDR, CDR2 SFDVKD. The CDR3 contains 13 residues.

V gene TRBV28 combines with J gene TRBJ2-6; D call uncertain. This CDR3 has 13 residues. Germline loops: CDR1 MDHEN, CDR2 SYDVKM. The V end lost 6 bases, the J end lost 2 bases, and 5 bases lay between the germline ends. The CDR3 reads CASSLAGANVLTF. The CDR3 region has the DNA TGTGCCAGCAGCCTAGCTGGGGCCAACGTCCTGACTTTC.

V usage is TRBV5-1 and J usage is TRBJ2-2; D is possibly TRBD2 (5 bases). This CDR3 comprises 15 residues. Germline V CDR1 and CDR2: SGHRS, YFSETQ. The germline V and J ends were trimmed by 0 bases and 10 bases, with 16 bases remaining between them. CDR3 loop: CASSLGASFKSELFF. The CDR3, as DNA: TGCGCCAGCAGCTTGGGCGCTAGCTTTAAATCGGAGCTGTTTTTT.

The chain recombines TRBV5-5 with TRBJ2-1; 12 bases line up with TRBD2. The germline V gene has CDR1 SGHKS and CDR2 YYEKEE (reference sequence). V lost 4 bases to trimming and J lost 6 bases; unmatched junction nucleotides: 5. The CDR3 has 15 residues. The CDR3 loop is CASSPGLAGANEQFF. The CDR3 region has the DNA TGTGCCAGCAGCCCGGGACTAGCGGGTGCCAATGAGCAGTTCTTC.

This chain joins TRBV5-3 and TRBJ2-1, with D perhaps matching TRBD2 (6 bases). TRBV5-3 is given ORF status, its function remaining uncertain. Trimming left V 8 bases short and J 7 bases short, with 7 bases between. The CDR3 has 10 residues. CDR3 amino acids: CARGGNEQFF. CDR3 DNA: TGTGCCAGGGGGGGAAATGAGCAGTTCTTC.

The chain carries TRBV2 and TRBJ1-2, with D possibly matching TRBD1 (6 bases). Germline loops: CDR1 SNHLY, CDR2 FYNNEI. CDR3 length: 12 amino acids. The V and J ends lost 3 bases and 7 bases respectively, with 9 bases between them. The DNA of the CDR3 is TGTGCCAGCAGTGATCACAGGGCTGGCTACACCTTC. Its protein product is CASSDHRAGYTF.

The chain is built from TRBV30 and TRBJ1-5; maybe TRBD1 (6 bases). In germline, CDR1 is GTSNPN, CDR2 SVGIG (reference sequence). Trimming shortened V by 0 bases and J by 4 bases, and 34 bases separated the two germline ends. CDR3 length: 22 amino acids. The CDR3 DNA reads as TGTGCCTGGAGTGTTTGGGTGTGGAAGGAAACTAGAAGGGGGTTGAGTAATCAGCCCCAGCATTTT. Translating it yields CAWSVWVWKETRRGLSNQPQHF.

As regards this clone: One end of the junction varies from germline; a read error may be responsible. The rearrangement uses TRBV2 and TRBJ2-5; D unresolved. This CDR3 has 15 amino acids. Germline loops: CDR1 SNHLY, CDR2 FYNNEI. The CDR3 DNA reads TGTGCCAACAGTGAACGGCTAGGAAAACAAGAGACCCAGTACTTC. Its protein is CANSERLGKQETQYF.

This chain links TRBV5-1 with TRBJ2-3; the D is unclear. Germline CDR1 SGHRS, CDR2 YFSETQ. V lost 0 bases and J lost 0, with 5 bases in between. The CDR3 totals 14 residues. CDR3 amino acids: CASSLASSTDTQYF. CDR3 DNA: TGCGCCAGCAGCTTGGCCTCGAGCACAGATACGCAGTATTTT.

The genes are TRBV28 and TRBJ1-2; D remains unclear. The CDR3 runs to 13 residues. Trimming took off 5 bases at V and 7 bases at J, with 14 bases between the two ends. Germline values: CDR1 MDHEN, CDR2 SYDVKM. The CDR3 nucleotides are TGTGCCAGCAGTCCTCCCCAGCGAGGTGGCTACACCTTC. It encodes CASSPPQRGGYTF.

CDR3 amino acids: CASSLVGGRLETQYF. CDR3 nucleotide sequence: TGTGCCAGCAGCTTAGTTGGCGGGAGGCTCGAGACCCAGTACTTC. V and J are TRBV7-6 and TRBJ2-5, with 8 nucleotides matching TRBD2. The germline gives CDR1 SGHVS, CDR2 FNYEAQ. This CDR3 is 15 amino acids long. V lost 1 base and J lost 5; bases outside the gene matches: 6.

The chain carries TRBV20-1 and TRBJ2-3; 9 bases agree with TRBD2. The CDR3 covers 15 residues. V lost 5 bases, J lost 6 bases, and 12 bases stayed unmatched. The germline CDR1 and CDR2 sequences are DFQATT and SNEGSKA (reference sequence). CDR3 sequence: CSAGAWASGTDTQYF. The CDR3 DNA sequence: TGCAGTGCTGGTGCTTGGGCTAGCGGGACCGATACGCAGTATTTT.

The rearrangement links TRBV14 to TRBJ1-1; tentatively, D is TRBD1 (5 bases). Germline V CDR1 and CDR2: SGHDN, FVKESK. Trimming took off 0 bases at V and 6 bases at J, with 11 bases between the two ends. The CDR3 contains 14 residues. Here the CDR3 reads CASSQEWGRAEAFF. As DNA, the CDR3 is TGTGCCAGCAGCCAAGAGTGGGGGAGGGCTGAAGCTTTCTTT.

The genes are TRBV4-2 and TRBJ2-2; TRBD2 is a possible D gene (6 bases). This CDR3 has 16 residues. With 0 bases removed from V and 3 bases from J, the gap between germline ends came to 11 bases. Germline assignment: CDR1 LGHNA and CDR2 YNFKEQ. Here the CDR3 reads CASSQDYGRDTGELFF. The CDR3, as DNA: TGTGCCAGCAGCCAAGATTACGGGAGAGACACCGGGGAGCTGTTTTTT.

The chain couples TRBV9 to TRBJ2-1; TRBD2 is a possible D gene (6 bases). This CDR3 region has 15 residues. CDR1 SGDLS and CDR2 YYNGEE come from the germline V gene. Trimming shortened V by 0 bases and J by 7 bases, and 14 bases separated the two germline ends. The CDR3 nucleotides are TGTGCCAGCAGCGTAGCTGGAGGACTACTAAATGAGCAGTTCTTC. Translated, it gives CASSVAGGLLNEQFF.

The rearrangement links TRBV15 to TRBJ2-3; 9 bases match TRBD2. Germline V lookup: CDR1 LNHNV, CDR2 YYDKDF (reference sequence). The V and J ends lost 6 bases and 4 bases, in that order; junction bases with no gene match: 5. CDR3 length: 14 residues. This chain's CDR3 is CATSSGSLADTQYF. The CDR3 coding sequence is TGTGCCACCAGTAGCGGGAGTCTCGCAGATACGCAGTATTTT.

DNA for the CDR3: TGTGCCAGCTCACCCATTGTTACTGAAGCTTTCTTT. This gives the protein CASSPIVTEAFF. The gene calls are TRBV18 and TRBJ1-1; D gene unclear. Germline CDR1 is KGHSH and CDR2 is LQKENI. V lost 3 bases, J lost 5 bases, and 7 bases lay in between. The length of the CDR3 is 12 residues. The variable domain in full, with the rest retrieved from reference TRBV18 and TRBJ1-1, is NAGVMQNPRHLVRRRGQEARLRCSPMKGHSHVYWYRQLPEEGLKFMVYLQKENIIDESGMPKERFSAEFPKEGPSILRIQQVVRGDSAAYFCASSPIVTEAFFGQGTRLTVV.

The chain carries TRBV11-2 and TRBJ2-3; perhaps TRBD2 as D (6 bases). This CDR3 has 15 residues. Germline V gene lookup returns CDR1 SGHAT and CDR2 FQNNGV. Trimming cost V 4 bases and J 0 bases, with 11 bases left between them. CDR3 coding DNA: TGTGCCAGCAGCTCACCGGGACTTAGCACAGATACGCAGTATTTT. Protein product: CASSSPGLSTDTQYF.

This clone has only one observation. The chain carries TRBV3-1 (or the pseudogene TRBV3-2) and TRBJ1-3; D unresolved. Trimming pared 2 bases from V and 7 bases from J, leaving 9 bases between. The CDR3 is 13 residues long. The germline V gene encodes CDR1 LGHDT and CDR2 YNNKEL (reference sequence). CDR3 amino acids: CASSQTQANTIYF. The CDR3 bases are TGTGCCAGCAGCCAAACTCAGGCGAACACCATATATTTT.

In regard to this clone: Other DNA sequences in the same sample also yield this CDR3. The rearrangement links TRBV6-4 to TRBJ1-2; D may be TRBD1 (5 bases). The CDR3 runs 12 residues. The germline V and J ends were trimmed by 3 bases and 5 bases, with 7 bases remaining between them. Germline values: CDR1 MRHNA, CDR2 SNTAGT. The CDR3 bases are TGTGCCAGCAGTGAGGGGGGATATGGCTACACCTTC. Protein sequence: CASSEGGYGYTF.

The rearrangement links TRBV28 to TRBJ1-6; D may be TRBD1 (5 bases). V lost 4 bases, J lost 6 bases, and 10 bases lay in between. In germline, CDR1 is MDHEN, CDR2 SYDVKM. The CDR3 covers 14 residues. The CDR3 nucleotides read TGTGCCAGCAGTTCACCCGGGGGTAATTCACCCCTCCACTTT. Residues: CASSSPGGNSPLHF. Full variable domain (outside the CDR3, taken from reference TRBV28 and TRBJ1-6): DVKVTQSSRYLVKRTGEKVFLECVQDMDHENMFWYRQDPGLGLRLIYFSYDVKMKEKGDIPEGYSVSREKKERFSLILESASTNQTSMYLCASSSPGGNSPLHFGNGTRLTVT.

The chain couples TRBV19 to TRBJ1-1; possibly TRBD1 for D (6 bases). The CDR3 covers 14 residues. Germline V gene sequence: CDR1 LNHDA, CDR2 SQIVND (reference sequence). The V end lost 2 bases, the J end lost 5 bases, and 12 bases lay between the germline ends. The CDR3 nucleotides are TGTGCCAGTAGTATATCGGGGGGCTGGACTGAAGCTTTCTTT. Protein: CASSISGGWTEAFF.